This is a list of T cell receptor beta chains from one sample in a study of control samples from healthy donors and cancer patients. Clones were sequenced by immunoSEQ multiplex PCR, and TCRdb holds only the in-frame ones, with some missing. The repertoire includes tens of thousands of clones, about nine tenths of them detected once, and almost 40% sits in the top ten. Sequencing input: PBMCs. These receptors originate from a man over 45 with head and neck cancer. The CDR3 runs from the conserved cysteine through the conserved F or W. A D gene is named only where the DNA matches it firmly. Not every row has a clone size; where given, it reads once, few, many or a size class.

D gene	V gene	J gene	clone size	CDR3 protein	CDR3 DNA
-	TRBV3-1/TRBV3-2	TRBJ2-1	-	CASSLNLQGEQFF	TGTGCCAGCAGCCTAAACCTCCAGGGGGAGCAGTTCTTC
TRBD2	TRBV6-4	TRBJ2-3	once	CASSLSGGGTDTQYF	TGTGCCAGCAGTCTTAGCGGGGGAGGCACAGATACGCAGTATTTT
-	TRBV4-2	TRBJ2-3	few	CASSPIRSSADTQYF	TGTGCCAGCAGCCCGATCAGGAGTTCCGCAGATACGCAGTATTTT
-	TRBV28	TRBJ1-4	-	CASRGGLINEKLFF	TGTGCCAGCAGGGGGGGACTGATAAATGAAAAACTGTTTTTT
-	TRBV27	TRBJ2-1	-	CASRGLSSRNEQFF	TGTGCCAGCCGCGGGTTGTCGAGCCGCAATGAGCAGTTCTTC
TRBD2	TRBV11-2	TRBJ2-3	-	CASRRTSGADTQYF	TGTGCCAGTAGGCGGACTAGCGGAGCAGATACGCAGTATTTT
-	TRBV30	TRBJ2-2	-	CAWRGPRAIWFGETGELFF	TGTGCCTGGAGGGGGCCGAGGGCTATTTGGTTTGGGGAGACCGGGGAGCTGTTTTTT
-	TRBV14	TRBJ2-7	-	CASSQRGVRLGGQYF	TGTGCCAGCAGCCAACGAGGCGTCCGTTTGGGTGGGCAGTACTTC
-	TRBV4-2	TRBJ2-7	-	CASSQGVGRYEQYF	TGTGCCAGCAGCCAAGGGGTCGGTAGGTACGAGCAGTACTTC
TRBD2	TRBV4-1	TRBJ2-5	-	CASSRGGVETQYF	TGCGCCAGCAGCAGGGGAGGGGTGGAGACCCAGTACTTC
-	TRBV6-5	TRBJ2-7	-	CASRRRGLNEQYF	TGTGCCAGCAGGAGGAGGGGGCTCAACGAGCAGTACTTC
-	TRBV15	TRBJ2-5	once	CATSPRQDQETQYF	TGTGCCACCAGCCCCCGACAGGACCAAGAGACCCAGTACTTC